The clone carrying this T cell receptor (beta chain) was counted many times. The entry originates in a study of T cell clonality in common variable immunodeficiency. Profiling relied on immunoSEQ multiplex PCR, and the TCRdb table lists in-frame clones only, not all of them. The repertoire has about 39,000 clones, none seen only once; the ten largest take around 2.7%. This sequence was found in a person aged 18-69 years in good health. Sequencing input: peripheral blood mononuclear cells.

Here the CDR3 reads CSASEGMETQYF. The CDR3 DNA, read in part, is TGCAGTGCTAGCGAGGGTATGGAGACC. The chain combines TRBV20-1 with TRBJ2-5; D is perhaps TRBD2 (5 bases). The missing CDR3 end, 3 residues past where the read stops, is filled in from the germline J gene. The CDR3 is 12 residues long. Germline CDR1 reads DFQATT; CDR2 reads SNEGSKA (reference sequence). V dropped 3 bases and J dropped 5 bases, with 10 bases sitting between them.